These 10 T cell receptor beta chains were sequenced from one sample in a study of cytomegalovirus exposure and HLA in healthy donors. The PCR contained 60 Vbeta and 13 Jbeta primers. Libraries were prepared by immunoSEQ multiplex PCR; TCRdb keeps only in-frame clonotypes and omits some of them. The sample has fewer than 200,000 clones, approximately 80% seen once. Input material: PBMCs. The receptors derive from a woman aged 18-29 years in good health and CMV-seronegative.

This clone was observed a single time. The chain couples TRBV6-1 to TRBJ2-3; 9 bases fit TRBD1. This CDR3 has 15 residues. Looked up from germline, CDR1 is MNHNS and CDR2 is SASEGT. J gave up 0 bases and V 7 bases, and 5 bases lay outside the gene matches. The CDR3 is CASKPGTGSTDTQYF. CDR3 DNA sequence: TGTGCCAGCAAGCCCGGGACAGGGAGCACAGATACGCAGTATTTT.

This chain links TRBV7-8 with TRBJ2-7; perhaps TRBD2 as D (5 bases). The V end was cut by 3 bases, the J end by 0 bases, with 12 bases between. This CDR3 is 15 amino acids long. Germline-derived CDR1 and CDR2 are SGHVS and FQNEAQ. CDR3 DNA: TGTGCCAGCAGCTTGGCTGGACTTCTCTCCTACGAGCAGTACTTC. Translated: CASSLAGLLSYEQYF. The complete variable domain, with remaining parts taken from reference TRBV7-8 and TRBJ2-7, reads GAGVSQSPRYKVAKRGQDVALRCDPISGHVSLFWYQQALGQGPEFLTYFQNEAQLDKSGLPSDRFFAERPEGSVSTLKIQRTQQEDSAVYLCASSLAGLLSYEQYFGPGTRLTVT.

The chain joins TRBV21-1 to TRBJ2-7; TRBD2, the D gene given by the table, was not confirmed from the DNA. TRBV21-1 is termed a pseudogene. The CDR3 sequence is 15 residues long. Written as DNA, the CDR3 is TGTGCAGAGAGTTCTCTAGCGGGATCGTCCTACGAGCAGTACGTC. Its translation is CAESSLAGSSYEQYV.

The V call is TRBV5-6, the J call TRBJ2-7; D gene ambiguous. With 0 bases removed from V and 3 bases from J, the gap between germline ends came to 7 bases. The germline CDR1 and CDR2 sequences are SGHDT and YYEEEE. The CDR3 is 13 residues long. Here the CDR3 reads CASSLDRYYEQYF. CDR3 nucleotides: TGTGCCAGCAGCTTGGACAGATACTACGAGCAGTACTTC.

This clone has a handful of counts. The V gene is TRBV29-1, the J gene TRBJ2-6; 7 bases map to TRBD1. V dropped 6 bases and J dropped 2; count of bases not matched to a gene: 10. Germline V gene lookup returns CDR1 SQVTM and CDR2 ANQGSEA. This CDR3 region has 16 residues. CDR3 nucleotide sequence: TGCAGCGTCGGGAACAGGGGTGGAACTGGGGCCAACGTCCTGACTTTC. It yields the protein CSVGNRGGTGANVLTF.

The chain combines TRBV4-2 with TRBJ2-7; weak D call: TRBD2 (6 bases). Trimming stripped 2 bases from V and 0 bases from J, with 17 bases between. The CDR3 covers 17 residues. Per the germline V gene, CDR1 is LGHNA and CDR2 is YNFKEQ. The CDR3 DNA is TGTGCCAGCAGCCAAAGTGCCTCGGACGGGAGCTCCTACGAGCAGTACTTC. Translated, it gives CASSQSASDGSSYEQYF.

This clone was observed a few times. The DNA of the CDR3 is TGTGCCATCAGTCTACTAGCGGGTTCTAGCACAGATACGCAGTATTTT. This translates into CAISLLAGSSTDTQYF. The chain couples TRBV10-3 to TRBJ2-3; 9 bases agree with TRBD2. Looked up from germline, CDR1 is ENHRY and CDR2 is SYGVKD. The V gene end was trimmed by 5 bases and the J gene end by 0 bases; junction bases not matched to a gene: 6. The CDR3 totals 16 residues.

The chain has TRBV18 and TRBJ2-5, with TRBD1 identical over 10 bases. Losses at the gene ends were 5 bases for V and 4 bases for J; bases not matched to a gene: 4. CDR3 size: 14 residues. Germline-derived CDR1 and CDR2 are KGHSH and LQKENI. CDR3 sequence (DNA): TGTGCCAGCTCATCCCGGACAGGGGGAGAGACCCAGTACTTC. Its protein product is CASSSRTGGETQYF. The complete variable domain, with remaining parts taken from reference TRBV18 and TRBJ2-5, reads NAGVMQNPRHLVRRRGQEARLRCSPMKGHSHVYWYRQLPEEGLKFMVYLQKENIIDESGMPKERFSAEFPKEGPSILRIQQVVRGDSAAYFCASSSRTGGETQYFGPGTRLLVL.

The CDR3 region is CASTPDRDSPRTQFF. DNA of the CDR3: TGTGCCAGCACCCCGGACAGGGACAGCCCGAGAACGCAGTTCTTC. The chain couples TRBV6-6 to TRBJ2-1, with 8 bases fitting TRBD1. V was pared by 7 bases and J by 12 bases, with 17 bases of the junction left unmatched. Germline assignment: CDR1 MNHNY and CDR2 SVGAGI (reference sequence). The CDR3 length is 15 residues.

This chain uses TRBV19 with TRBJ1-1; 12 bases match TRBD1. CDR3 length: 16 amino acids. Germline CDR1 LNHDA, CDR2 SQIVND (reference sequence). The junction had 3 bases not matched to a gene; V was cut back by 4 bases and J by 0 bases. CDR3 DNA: TGTGCCAGTAGTAAGGGACAGGGGGCCTTGAACACTGAAGCTTTCTTT. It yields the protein CASSKGQGALNTEAFF.